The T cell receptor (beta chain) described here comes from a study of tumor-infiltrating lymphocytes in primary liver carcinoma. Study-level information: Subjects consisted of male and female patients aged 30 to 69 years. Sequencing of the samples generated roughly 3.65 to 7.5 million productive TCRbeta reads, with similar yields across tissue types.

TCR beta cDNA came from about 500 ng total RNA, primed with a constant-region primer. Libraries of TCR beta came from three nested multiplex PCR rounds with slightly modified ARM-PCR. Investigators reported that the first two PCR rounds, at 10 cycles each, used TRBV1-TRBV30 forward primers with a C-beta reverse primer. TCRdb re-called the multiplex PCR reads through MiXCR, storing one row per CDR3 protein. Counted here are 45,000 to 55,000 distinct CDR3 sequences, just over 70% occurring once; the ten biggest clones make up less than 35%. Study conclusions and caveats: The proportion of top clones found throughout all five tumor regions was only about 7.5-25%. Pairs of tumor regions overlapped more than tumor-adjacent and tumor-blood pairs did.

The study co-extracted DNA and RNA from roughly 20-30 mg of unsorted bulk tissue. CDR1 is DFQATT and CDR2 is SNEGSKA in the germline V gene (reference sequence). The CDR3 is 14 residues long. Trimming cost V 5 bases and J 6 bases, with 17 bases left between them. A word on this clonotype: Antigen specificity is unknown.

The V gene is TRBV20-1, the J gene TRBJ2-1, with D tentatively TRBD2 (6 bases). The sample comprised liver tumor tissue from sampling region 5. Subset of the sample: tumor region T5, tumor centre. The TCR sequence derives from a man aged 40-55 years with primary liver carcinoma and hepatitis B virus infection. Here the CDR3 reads CSAATGTSVNEQFF. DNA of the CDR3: TGCAGTGCTGCTACCGGGACTTCGGTCAATGAGCAGTTCTTC.